The clone carrying this T cell receptor (beta chain) was recorded a few times. Clones were sequenced by immunoSEQ multiplex PCR, and TCRdb holds only the in-frame ones, with some missing. The sample has 50,000 or so clones; 75% to 90% are singletons. This entry belongs to a study of OX40 agonist ivuxolimab in advanced cancers. Trimming removed 4 bases from V and 0 bases from J, with 17 bases in between. CDR3 length: 17 amino acids. Germline CDR1 and CDR2: SGHTS and YDEGEE. The sample consisted of CD4+ or CD8+ T cells sorted from blood, taken in a trial of the OX40 agonist ivuxolimab. The source is an adult with an advanced solid tumor such as melanoma, head and neck, liver or kidney cancer. The chain has TRBV5-8 and TRBJ1-5; perhaps TRBD1 as D (6 bases). The CDR3 nucleotides are TGTGCCAGCAGCCTCATGGGGGCCAGCTCTAGCAATCAGCCCCAGCATTTT. Translating gives CASSLMGASSSNQPQHF.